Detailed here is one T cell receptor beta chain. Its antigen remains unknown. This entry comes from a study of CD8 T cells in Susac syndrome. Notes on the study in general: It was acknowledged by the study that relatively few individuals were included in its TCR sequencing and HLA analysis.

From germline, CDR1 is SGHRS and CDR2 YFSETQ. This CDR3 spans 13 amino acids. V was trimmed by 0 bases and J by 12 bases, leaving 15 bases between them. Random hexamers served to reverse transcribe roughly 0.45 to 1 ug RNA. Across 54 Vbeta and 13 Jbeta, immunoSEQ multiplex PCR amplified TCR beta CDR3. TCRdb used MiXCR to reprocess the immunoSEQ multiplex PCR reads, holding one entry per CDR3 protein. The table has 150,000 to 180,000 distinct CDR3 sequences, just under 97% seen once. The chain links TRBV5-1 to TRBJ1-1; D remains ambiguous. The sequencing input was CD8+ T cells from PBMCs. The TCR originated in a human donor with multiple sclerosis. CDR3: CASSLDGGYGTFF. The DNA for the CDR3 is TGCGCCAGCAGCTTGGACGGAGGGTACGGAACTTTCTTT.